This T cell receptor beta chain was profiled in a study of T cell responses to AZD1222 COVID-19 vaccine. Across the whole study: Some second doses came at about 4 weeks and others at about 12 weeks; these were pooled.

The assay was immunoSEQ multiplex PCR, and TCRdb's table has in-frame clones only and misses some. This sample carries roughly 140,000 clones, around 88% of them seen once, and the ten largest clones take under 2.5%. Overall study results and limits: The donor cohort was predominantly white British with a female majority, and clonal diversity may have been underestimated. An increase in Spike-specific TCR breadth and depth was observed after two AZD1222 doses. Mapped onto spike, vaccine-associated CD4 TCRs spanned it and were dominant at 160-218 and 743-854.

The sample holds many counts of this clone. Its antigen remains unknown. V shed 2 bases, J shed 9 bases, and the junction held 10 bases outside the gene matches. The CDR3 contains 17 residues. Germline loops: CDR1 LNHDA, CDR2 SQIVND (reference sequence). The sequences come from peripheral blood, collected on day 0 of AZD1222 vaccination. The sequence derives from an adult in good health. The J gene is TRBJ2-1, the V gene TRBV19; 13 nucleotides agree with TRBD2. The CDR3 spells CASSITILAGGRGEQFF. CDR3 bases: TGTGCCAGTAGTATAACGATACTAGCGGGAGGGCGGGGTGAGCAGTTCTTC.